The present TCR beta chain was sequenced within a study of T cell responses to AZD1222 COVID-19 vaccine. Study results and limitations: Seropositive at baseline were only six AZD1222 recipients.

Germline CDR1 is LNHNV and CDR2 is YYDKDF (reference sequence). The V and J ends lost 1 base and 7 bases respectively, with 10 bases between them. The CDR3 sequence is 13 residues long. Some clones are missing from TCRdb's copy, which holds only in-frame ones; the method was immunoSEQ multiplex PCR. The repertoire holds some 130,000 clones, approximately 92% seen once, with roughly 7% in the top ten. Worth noting for this clone: Its target is not known.

This chain connects TRBV15 to TRBJ1-1; the D gene is possibly TRBD1 (5 bases). This TCR derives from an adult who received the AZD1222 COVID-19 vaccine. Sequencing was performed on peripheral blood, taken 28 days after the second AZD1222 dose. The CDR3 nucleotides read TGTGCCACCAGCAGAGCTGGGGCTCTTGAAGCTTTCTTT. It codes for CATSRAGALEAFF.